Below are 5 T cell receptor beta chains sequenced from a single sample in a study of T cell responses to AZD1222 COVID-19 vaccine (dated by TCRdb to 2020 to 2023). The time point label, read with the paper, signifies: baseline before first vaccination. Library preparation employed the immunoSEQ multiplex PCR assay. What TCRdb holds here is the immuneACCESS table cut down to in-frame rearrangements. Part of the clones is not present; checked against another copy, under half of the missing clones reflect an unresolved V gene, and the others are unexplained. The sample table lists about 60,000 clones, less than 90% of them with a count of one. The top ten clonotypes cover roughly 6.6% of the sample. The starting material was peripheral blood, obtained on day 0 of AZD1222 vaccination. These receptors were obtained from an adult in good health.

The gene calls are TRBV9 and TRBJ1-6; D unclear. In germline, CDR1 is SGDLS, CDR2 YYNGEE. The CDR3 loop spans 13 amino acids. V lost 1 base and J 8 bases, leaving 7 bases between the germline ends. The CDR3 nucleotides read TGTGCCAGCAGCGTATTTGCGGATTCACCCCTCCACTTT. Its translation is CASSVFADSPLHF.

CDR3 sequence: CASSIGGNGYTF. For the CDR3, the DNA is TGTGCCAGCTCCATCGGAGGGAATGGCTACACCTTC. The rearrangement joins TRBV28 to TRBJ1-2; D not certain. CDR3 length: 12 residues. The ends were cut back, 8 bases at V and 6 bases at J, with 13 bases in the middle. The V gene's germline CDR1 is MDHEN and CDR2 SYDVKM.

The V gene is TRBV7-9, the J gene TRBJ1-1; 10 bases align to TRBD1. This CDR3 comprises 15 residues. In germline, CDR1 is SEHNR, CDR2 FQNEAQ (reference sequence). V shed 5 bases, J shed 1 base, and the junction held 4 bases outside the gene matches. For the CDR3, the DNA is TGTGCCAGCAGCGCCCGGGACAGGGGGAACACTGAAGCTTTCTTT. Translating it yields CASSARDRGNTEAFF.

The chain uses TRBV24-1 and TRBJ2-1, with TRBD1 matching over 7 bases. V lost 2 bases to trimming and J lost 5 bases; unmatched junction nucleotides: 11. The CDR3 is made up of 17 amino acids. CDR1 KGHDR and CDR2 SFDVKD come from the germline V gene. CDR3 sequence reads: CATSDSFRDRSNNEQFF. In DNA form, the CDR3 reads TGTGCCACCAGTGATTCCTTCCGGGACAGATCAAACAATGAGCAGTTCTTC.

The chain combines TRBV2 with TRBJ2-5, with D maybe TRBD2 (6 bases). Germline V gene sequence: CDR1 SNHLY, CDR2 FYNNEI. With 2 bases removed from V and 7 bases from J, the gap between germline ends came to 14 bases. The CDR3 sequence is 14 residues long. CDR3 sequence reads: CASSEIGGDGTQYF. CDR3 coding DNA: TGTGCCAGCAGTGAAATCGGAGGGGATGGGACCCAGTACTTC.